A single TCR beta chain is shown here with its context. The data originate from a study of blood T cell repertoires in COVID-19. For the study at large: The study drew acute and convalescent COVID-19 samples from the United States, Italy and Spain. Sources were T cells, B-cell-depleted T cells, or PBMCs; the material itself was cDNA or gDNA.

Method: immunoSEQ multiplex PCR; TCRdb's copy keeps in-frame clones and lacks some. The table includes tens of thousands of clones, around four fifths detected once. Material: peripheral blood. The sequence derives from a human donor in a cohort sampled during active COVID-19.

CDR3 bases: TGTGCCAGCAGTTACGGACAGAAGCTCGAGCAGTACTTC. Its translation is CASSYGQKLEQYF. The chain links TRBV6-5 to TRBJ2-7; possibly TRBD1 for D (6 bases). The CDR3 loop spans 13 amino acids. CDR1 and CDR2 (germline): MNHEY, SVGAGI. Trimming took off 2 bases at V and 6 bases at J, with 11 bases between the two ends.